The 23 T cell receptor beta chains reported below all come from one sample, sequenced in a study of response to subunit inactivated influenza vaccine. A single record per CDR3 protein comes from TCRdb applying MiXCR to the RT-PCR reads. The sample lists approximately 300,000 distinct CDR3 sequences, 22% occurring once. The input for sequencing was PBMCs from blood, taken less than 22 months after vaccination. These receptors were obtained from a man aged 45-69 years who received an inactivated influenza vaccine.

This clonotype was observed a handful of times. The gene calls are TRBV28 and TRBJ2-1; unclear D gene. Germline CDR1 MDHEN, CDR2 SYDVKM. V dropped 2 bases and J dropped 0 bases, with 11 bases sitting between them. The CDR3 is 16 residues long. The CDR3, as DNA: TGTGCCAGCAGTTTAGCGCACAAGAGCTCCTACAATGAGCAGTTCTTC. Its protein product is CASSLAHKSSYNEQFF.

The CDR3 DNA is TGTGCCAGCAGTTTAGGGGGGGTATTCGATCAGCCCCAGCATTTT. Its translation: CASSLGGVFDQPQHF. The chain uses TRBV12-3 or TRBV12-4 and TRBJ1-5; tentatively, D is TRBD1 (5 bases). The CDR3 runs to 15 residues. V lost 1 base and J lost 5, with 12 bases in between.

This chain uses TRBV7-9 with TRBJ2-2; 10 nucleotides match TRBD1. The V gene end was trimmed by 5 bases and the J gene end by 4 bases; junction bases not matched to a gene: 4. Germline assignment: CDR1 SEHNR and CDR2 FQNEAQ (reference sequence). This CDR3 spans 15 amino acids. The DNA of the CDR3 is TGTGCCAGCAGCATTCGACAGGGGGCCACCGGGGAGCTGTTTTTT. The encoded protein is CASSIRQGATGELFF.

V is TRBV3-1 and J is TRBJ1-2, with 9 bases that match TRBD1. The J segment lost 7 bases and the V segment lost 3 bases, leaving 3 bases of the junction unmatched. From germline, CDR1 is LGHDT and CDR2 YNNKEL (reference sequence). The CDR3 loop spans 13 amino acids. CDR3 sequence: CASSQTDRGGYTF. The CDR3 DNA is TGTGCCAGCAGCCAGACGGACAGGGGTGGCTACACCTTC.

There are many counts of this clonotype. V is TRBV5-1 and J is TRBJ2-1, with D hard to call. Germline CDR1 and CDR2: SGHRS and YFSETQ. The V and J ends lost 0 bases and 2 bases respectively, with 3 bases between them. This CDR3 comprises 13 residues. CDR3 region: CASSLEAYNEQFF. In nucleotides, the CDR3 is TGCGCCAGCAGCTTGGAAGCCTACAATGAGCAGTTCTTC.

V usage is TRBV7-9 and J usage is TRBJ2-1; the match to TRBD2 covers 8 bases. This CDR3 has 15 amino acids. CDR1 SEHNR and CDR2 FQNEAQ come from the germline V gene (reference sequence). V lost 6 bases, J lost 10 bases, and 14 bases stayed unmatched. CDR3 loop: CASSLTSGRLAEQFF. CDR3 bases: TGTGCCAGCAGTCTCACTTCAGGCCGACTAGCGGAGCAGTTCTTC. Drawing the rest from reference TRBV7-9 and TRBJ2-1, the complete variable domain is DTGVSQNPRHKITKRGQNVTFRCDPISEHNRLYWYRQTLGQGPEFLTYFQNEAQLEKSRLLSDRFSAERPKGSFSTLEIQRTEQGDSAMYLCASSLTSGRLAEQFFGPGTRLTVL.

This clonotype was counted a few times. The chain joins TRBV4-2 to TRBJ1-1; the D is unclear. CDR3 length: 15 amino acids. Trimming took 0 bases from V and 4 from J, leaving 12 bases between them. Germline V lookup: CDR1 LGHNA, CDR2 YNFKEQ. The CDR3 DNA is TGTGCCAGCAGCCAAGACCTCTGGATAGCCACTGAAGCTTTCTTT. Translated: CASSQDLWIATEAFF.

The table lists this clonotype with many counts. The chain uses TRBV12-3 or TRBV12-4 and TRBJ2-7; 12 nucleotides line up with TRBD2. This CDR3 is built from 16 residues. V gave up 4 bases and J gave up 2 bases; unmatched junction bases: 6. CDR3 region: CASSSTRTSGAYEQYF. The CDR3 nucleotides read TGTGCCAGCAGTTCCACCCGGACTAGCGGGGCCTACGAGCAGTACTTC.

The gene calls are TRBV11-2 and TRBJ1-2; D is uncertain. The CDR3 contains 17 residues. The V end lost 3 bases, the J end lost 4 bases, and 21 bases lay between the germline ends. Per germline, CDR1 SGHAT and CDR2 FQNNGV. CDR3 sequence: CASSLDQQGLGTYGYTF. CDR3 coding DNA: TGTGCCAGCAGCTTGGACCAACAAGGGTTGGGTACCTATGGCTACACCTTC.

The rearrangement links TRBV11-2 to TRBJ2-1; TRBD2 aligns across 11 bases. CDR3 size: 16 residues. Germline trimming cut 5 bases from V and 4 bases from J; bases unmatched to any gene: 7. Germline CDR1 SGHAT, CDR2 FQNNGV. In DNA, the CDR3 is TGTGCCAGCAGCAAGCGACTAGCGGGACCTTACAATGAGCAGTTCTTC. This codes for CASSKRLAGPYNEQFF.

The chain uses TRBV4-1 and TRBJ2-1; the D gene is possibly TRBD2 (6 bases). This CDR3 has 17 amino acids. The V and J ends lost 1 base and 1 base respectively, with 14 bases between them. From germline, CDR1 is MGHRA and CDR2 YSYEKL. The CDR3 sequence: CASSQVGRGPSYNEQFF. CDR3 DNA sequence: TGCGCCAGCAGCCAAGTGGGGCGGGGACCTTCCTACAATGAGCAGTTCTTC.

This clonotype was detected many times. The gene calls are TRBV2 and TRBJ1-1, with a tentative D call TRBD1 (5 bases). CDR3 length: 13 residues. V was trimmed by 8 bases and J by 0 bases, leaving 10 bases between them. Germline V CDR1 and CDR2: SNHLY, FYNNEI. This CDR3 reads CASPGALNTEAFF. The CDR3 DNA reads as TGTGCCAGCCCCGGGGCATTGAACACTGAAGCTTTCTTT. Full variable domain (outside the CDR3, taken from reference TRBV2 and TRBJ1-1): EPEVTQTPSHQVTQMGQEVILRCVPISNHLYFYWYRQILGQKVEFLVSFYNNEISEKSEIFDDQFSVERPDGSNFTLKIRSTKLEDSAMYFCASPGALNTEAFFGQGTRLTVV.

V usage is TRBV3-1 and J usage is TRBJ2-4; D is perhaps TRBD1 or TRBD2 (5 bases each). Looked up from germline, CDR1 is LGHDT and CDR2 is YNNKEL (reference sequence). CDR3 length: 14 amino acids. Trimming removed 4 bases from V and 3 bases from J, with 10 bases in between. CDR3 sequence: CASSPEGYKNIQYF. Written as DNA, the CDR3 is TGTGCCAGCAGCCCCGAGGGGTACAAAAACATTCAGTACTTC.

This clonotype was found a few times. The J gene is TRBJ2-3, the V gene TRBV2, with D possibly being TRBD1 (6 bases). The CDR3 spans 17 residues. Trimming cost V 7 bases and J 2 bases, with 22 bases left between them. Germline CDR1 reads SNHLY; CDR2 reads FYNNEI. CDR3 sequence (DNA): TGTGCCAGCATTCGGGGCAGGGGCCATCAACTCACAGATACGCAGTATTTT. It translates to CASIRGRGHQLTDTQYF. Looking up the rest from reference TRBV2 and TRBJ2-3 gives the full variable domain: EPEVTQTPSHQVTQMGQEVILRCVPISNHLYFYWYRQILGQKVEFLVSFYNNEISEKSEIFDDQFSVERPDGSNFTLKIRSTKLEDSAMYFCASIRGRGHQLTDTQYFGPGTRLTVL.

The rearrangement joins TRBV4-3 to TRBJ1-3, with 7 bases matching TRBD1. The CDR3 contains 17 residues. V trimming: 3 bases; J trimming: 3 bases; junction bases outside the gene matches: 11. Germline CDR1 is LGHNA and CDR2 is YSLEER. This CDR3 reads CASSQEAGTVLGNTIYF. Written as DNA, the CDR3 is TGCGCCAGCAGCCAGGAAGCCGGGACAGTGCTTGGAAACACCATATATTTT.

This chain joins TRBV20-1 and TRBJ1-1; D possibly corresponds to TRBD1 (6 bases). V was shortened by 0 bases and J by 6 bases, with 14 bases between the two germline ends. Germline CDR1 and CDR2: DFQATT and SNEGSKA (reference sequence). The CDR3 is made up of 14 amino acids. The CDR3 loop reads CSARDPGERSEAFF. In DNA, the CDR3 is TGCAGTGCTAGAGATCCAGGGGAGAGGTCTGAAGCTTTCTTT.

In this sample, this clonotype turned up a few times. CDR3 coding DNA: TGTGCCAGCAGCCCCTATCCGGGGGGCCGAGAGACCCAGTACTTC. Translating it yields CASSPYPGGRETQYF. The V call is TRBV11-2, the J call TRBJ2-5, with D tentatively TRBD2 (7 bases). The V gene lost 5 bases and the J gene lost 4 bases, with 17 bases spanning the gap. Germline V gives CDR1 SGHAT, CDR2 FQNNGV. The CDR3 runs 15 residues. Combining the CDR3 with reference TRBV11-2 and TRBJ2-5 gives the whole variable domain EAGVAQSPRYKIIEKRQSVAFWCNPISGHATLYWYQQILGQGPKLLIQFQNNGVVDDSQLPKDRFSAERLKGVDSTLKIQPAKLEDSAVYLCASSPYPGGRETQYFGPGTRLLVL.

This clonotype was seen more than once but under ten times. The rearrangement links TRBV28 to TRBJ2-7; perhaps TRBD1 as D (5 bases). The germline CDR1 and CDR2 sequences are MDHEN and SYDVKM. The CDR3 is made up of 13 amino acids. The germline V and J ends were trimmed by 10 bases and 2 bases, with 15 bases remaining between them. CDR3 nucleotide sequence: TGTGCCACCCGATCGAGACAGACCTACGAGCAGTACTTC. This gives the protein CATRSRQTYEQYF.

The V call is TRBV12-3 or TRBV12-4, the J call TRBJ2-3; the D is unclear. Between the trimmed V and J ends, which lost 3 bases and 2 bases, there was a span of 9 bases. The CDR3 extends over 14 amino acids. The DNA for the CDR3 is TGTGCCAGCAGTTTTATTGGCCTCACAGATACGCAGTATTTT. Encoded protein: CASSFIGLTDTQYF.

This chain joins TRBV4-2 and TRBJ1-2, with no clear D. This CDR3 has 13 residues. V shed 1 base and J shed 8 bases, with 11 bases lying between them. Germline V gene sequence: CDR1 LGHNA, CDR2 YNFKEQ. The chain's CDR3 is CASSQAATDGYTF. CDR3 sequence (DNA): TGTGCCAGCAGCCAAGCTGCTACCGACGGCTACACCTTC.

This clonotype turned up a few times. The V gene is TRBV29-1, the J gene TRBJ2-7; D might be TRBD2 (5 bases). Trimming shortened V by 6 bases and J by 2 bases, and 8 bases separated the two germline ends. The CDR3 is made up of 11 amino acids. Germline V gives CDR1 SQVTM, CDR2 ANQGSEA. CDR3 sequence: CSVRGTYEQYF. The CDR3 nucleotides read TGCAGCGTGAGAGGGACCTACGAGCAGTACTTC.

This clonotype was seen at least ten times. The chain uses TRBV12-3 or TRBV12-4 and TRBJ1-1; D is uncertain. Trimming pared 6 bases from V and 4 bases from J, leaving 12 bases between. The CDR3 contains 13 residues. The CDR3 here is CASSRYVGTEAFF. Here the CDR3 DNA reads TGTGCCAGCAGCCGATACGTGGGCACTGAAGCTTTCTTT.

The rearrangement links TRBV20-1 to TRBJ1-2, with D tentatively TRBD1 (5 bases). Trimming took 1 base from V and 5 from J, leaving 11 bases between them. The V gene's germline CDR1 is DFQATT and CDR2 SNEGSKA (reference sequence). This CDR3 has 13 amino acids. The CDR3 region is CSARAGQGYGYTF. In DNA form, the CDR3 reads TGCAGTGCTAGAGCCGGGCAGGGTTATGGCTACACCTTC.